The T cell receptor (beta chain) described here comes from a study of blood T cell repertoires in COVID-19. Looking at the study overall: The United States, Italy and Spain supplied acute and convalescent COVID-19 samples. The cDNA or gDNA used as material had been derived from T cells, B-cell-depleted T cells, or PBMCs.

V lost 4 bases to trimming and J lost 4 bases; unmatched junction nucleotides: 7. The CDR3 spans 15 residues. Looked up from germline, CDR1 is SGHNT and CDR2 is YYREEE (reference sequence). The authors' processing: Scientists estimated how many nucleated cells there were by amplifying reference gene primers. Here immunoSEQ multiplex PCR was the method, and the copy in TCRdb shows in-frame clones only, minus some. That table gives V, J and clone size, and the DNA gave D and trimming. Here the sample spans roughly 100,000 clones, around 84% being singletons. The genes are TRBV5-4 and TRBJ2-5; 10 nucleotides agree with TRBD2. This clonotype was obtained from a human donor in a cohort sampled during active COVID-19. What was sequenced was peripheral blood. The CDR3 DNA is TGTGCCAGCAGCCCCCAGCGGGGGGGCCGAGAGACCCAGTACTTC. It is translated as CASSPQRGGRETQYF.